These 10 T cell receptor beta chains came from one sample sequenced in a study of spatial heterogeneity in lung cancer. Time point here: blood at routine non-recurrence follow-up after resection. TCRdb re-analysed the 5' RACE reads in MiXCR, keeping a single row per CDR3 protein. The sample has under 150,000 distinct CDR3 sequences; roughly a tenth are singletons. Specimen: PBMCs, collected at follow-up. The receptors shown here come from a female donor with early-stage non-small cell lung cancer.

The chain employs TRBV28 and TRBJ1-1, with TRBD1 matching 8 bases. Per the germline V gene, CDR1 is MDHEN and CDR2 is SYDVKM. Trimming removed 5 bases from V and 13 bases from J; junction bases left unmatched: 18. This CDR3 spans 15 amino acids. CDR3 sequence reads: CASSILTGANVRSFF. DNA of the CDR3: TGTGCCAGCAGTATTTTGACAGGGGCCAACGTGCGGAGTTTCTTT.

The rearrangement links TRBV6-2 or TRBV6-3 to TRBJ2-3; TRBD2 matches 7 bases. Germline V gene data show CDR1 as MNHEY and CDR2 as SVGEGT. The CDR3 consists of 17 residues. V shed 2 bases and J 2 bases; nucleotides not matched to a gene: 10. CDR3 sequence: CASSYGPSGTNTDTQYF. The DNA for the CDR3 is TGTGCCAGCAGTTACGGCCCCTCCGGGACTAACACAGATACGCAGTATTTT.

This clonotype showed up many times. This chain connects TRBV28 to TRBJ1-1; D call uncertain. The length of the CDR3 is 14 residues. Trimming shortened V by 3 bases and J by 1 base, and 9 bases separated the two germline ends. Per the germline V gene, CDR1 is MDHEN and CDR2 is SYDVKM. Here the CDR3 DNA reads TGTGCCAGCAGTTTTGAGTACAAGAACACTGAAGCTTTCTTT. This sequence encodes CASSFEYKNTEAFF.

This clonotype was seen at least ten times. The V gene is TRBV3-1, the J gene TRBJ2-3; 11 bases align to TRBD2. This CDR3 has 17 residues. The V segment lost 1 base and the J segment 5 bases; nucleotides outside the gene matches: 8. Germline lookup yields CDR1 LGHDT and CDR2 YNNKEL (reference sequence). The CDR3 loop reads CASSQAARLAGRDTQYF. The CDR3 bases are TGTGCCAGCAGCCAAGCCGCAAGACTAGCGGGAAGAGATACGCAGTATTTT.

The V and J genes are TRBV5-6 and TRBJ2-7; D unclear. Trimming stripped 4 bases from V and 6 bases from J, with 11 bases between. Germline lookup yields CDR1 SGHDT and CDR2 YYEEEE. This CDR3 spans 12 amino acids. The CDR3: CASSLGPGEQYV. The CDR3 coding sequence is TGTGCCAGCAGCCTCGGACCTGGCGAGCAGTACGTC.

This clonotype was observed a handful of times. CDR3 sequence reads: CATSDYSGDTQYF. The DNA of the CDR3 is TGTGCCACCAGTGATTATAGCGGAGATACGCAGTATTTT. The chain recombines TRBV24-1 with TRBJ2-3; D perhaps matches TRBD2 (6 bases). The V end was cut by 2 bases, the J end by 5 bases, with 7 bases between. Germline CDR1 KGHDR, CDR2 SFDVKD. The CDR3 is 13 residues long.

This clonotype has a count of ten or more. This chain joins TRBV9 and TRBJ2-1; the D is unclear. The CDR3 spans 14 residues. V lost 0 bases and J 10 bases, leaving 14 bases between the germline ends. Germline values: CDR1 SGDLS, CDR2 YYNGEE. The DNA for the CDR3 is TGTGCCAGCAGCGTAGAGTCCCCGAGTGGGGAGCAGTTCTTC. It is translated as CASSVESPSGEQFF.

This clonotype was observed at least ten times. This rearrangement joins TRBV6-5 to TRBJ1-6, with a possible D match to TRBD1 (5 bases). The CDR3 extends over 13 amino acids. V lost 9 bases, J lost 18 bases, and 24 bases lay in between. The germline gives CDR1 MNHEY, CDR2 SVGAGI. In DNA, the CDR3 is TGTGCCAGTAGGGCGGGATTCGGGACCGCTCCCCACTTT. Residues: CASRAGFGTAPHF.

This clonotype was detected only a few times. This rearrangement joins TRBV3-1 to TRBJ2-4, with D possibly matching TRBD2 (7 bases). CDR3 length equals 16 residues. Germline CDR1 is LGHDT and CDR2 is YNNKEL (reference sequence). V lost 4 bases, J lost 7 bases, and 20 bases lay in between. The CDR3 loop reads CASSPAVGRGKNIQYF. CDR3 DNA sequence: TGTGCCAGCAGCCCTGCCGTTGGGAGGGGGAAGAACATTCAGTACTTC.

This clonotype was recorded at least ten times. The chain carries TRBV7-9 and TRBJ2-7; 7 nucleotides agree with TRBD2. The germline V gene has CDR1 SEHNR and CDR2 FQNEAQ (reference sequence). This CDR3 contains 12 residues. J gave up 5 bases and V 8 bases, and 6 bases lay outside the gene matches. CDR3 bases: TGTGCCAGCGGAGGGAGGGGAGACGAGCAGTACGTC. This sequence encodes CASGGRGDEQYV.